Listed below are T cell receptor beta chains from one sample, sequenced in a study of T-cell memory formation after mild COVID-19. One entry per CDR3 protein results from TCRdb running MiXCR on the 5' RACE reads. The repertoire holds a few hundred thousand distinct CDR3 sequences, 16% seen once, with 20% to 25% in the top ten. Specimen: PBMCs or a T cell subset sorted from them (not recorded which). The receptors derive from a man between 18 and 35 years old who had mild COVID-19 (a few samples of this study predate the infection). Cell type and time point are not known. Both conserved end residues are part of each CDR3. The D gene is left open where the match is weak. Size values are once, few and many counts, or a class for expanded clones, and some rows have none.

V gene,J gene,clone size,D gene,CDR3 protein,CDR3 DNA
TRBV5-5,TRBJ2-2,once,NA,CASSPREIGTGELFF,TGTGCCAGCAGCCCCCGGGAGATTGGCACCGGGGAGCTGTTTTTT
TRBV7-6,TRBJ1-1,NA,NA,CASSVGGREAFF,TGTGCCAGCAGCGTTGGAGGTCGTGAAGCTTTCTTT
TRBV5-4,TRBJ1-2,many,NA,CASSPTGSGYGYTF,TGTGCCAGCAGCCCAACAGGGTCAGGCTATGGCTACACCTTC
TRBV3-1,TRBJ2-6,NA,NA,CASSQTTGTGANVLTF,TGTGCCAGCAGCCAAACCACAGGGACTGGGGCCAACGTCCTGACTTTC
TRBV30,TRBJ2-7,NA,NA,CAWRGKGLYEQYF,TGTGCCTGGAGAGGGAAAGGCCTCTACGAGCAGTACTTC
TRBV7-2,TRBJ2-5,NA,NA,CASSLDRYQETQYF,TGTGCCAGCAGCTTGGACAGATACCAAGAGACCCAGTACTTC
TRBV5-6,TRBJ2-3,many,TRBD1,CASSLLTGALGDTQYF,TGTGCCAGCAGCCTTCTGACAGGGGCACTGGGAGATACGCAGTATTTT
TRBV7-2,TRBJ2-7,few,TRBD1,CASSLMSGGTEQYF,TGTGCCAGCAGCTTAATGTCAGGGGGAACCGAGCAGTACTTC
TRBV5-5,TRBJ2-5,few,NA,CASSLRFQETQYF,TGTGCCAGCAGCTTGCGCTTTCAGGAGACCCAGTACTTC
TRBV7-9,TRBJ2-7,NA,TRBD1,CASSLGSQGASYEQYF,TGTGCCAGCAGCTTAGGAAGCCAGGGGGCGAGCTACGAGCAGTACTTC
TRBV6-5,TRBJ1-1,few,NA,CASSYRGVNVAFF,TGTGCCAGCAGCTACCGGGGCGTAAACGTAGCTTTCTTT
TRBV19,TRBJ2-7,few,TRBD1,CASSIRGTGQGSYEQYF,TGTGCCAGTAGTATACGGGGGACGGGACAGGGGTCATACGAGCAGTACTTC
TRBV7-9,TRBJ2-1,many,NA,CASSPGGGQFF,TGTGCCAGCAGCCCCGGAGGGGGACAGTTCTTC
TRBV4-1,TRBJ1-4,NA,NA,CASRERDPTGDEKLFF,TGCGCCAGCCGGGAACGGGACCCTACGGGGGATGAAAAACTGTTTTTT
TRBV10-3,TRBJ2-3,NA,NA,CAIGGTTQGDTQYF,TGTGCCATCGGCGGGACCACACAGGGAGATACGCAGTATTTT
TRBV15,TRBJ2-1,few,NA,CATSWTGNEQFF,TGTGCCACCAGTTGGACGGGCAATGAGCAGTTCTTC
TRBV5-5,TRBJ2-3,few,NA,CASSLPFTDTQYF,TGTGCCAGCAGCTTGCCCTTCACAGATACGCAGTATTTT
TRBV6-4,TRBJ2-7,few,NA,CASPKGRAGEQYF,TGTGCCAGCCCCAAGGGAAGGGCCGGTGAGCAGTACTTC
TRBV7-8,TRBJ1-2,NA,NA,CASSLPAGGGVYGYTF,TGTGCCAGCAGCTTACCCGCGGGGGGTGGGGTCTATGGCTACACCTTC
TRBV7-6,TRBJ2-1,NA,NA,CASSSLVDEQFF,TGTGCCAGCAGCTCCTTAGTCGATGAGCAGTTCTTC
TRBV5-1,TRBJ2-6,NA,NA,CASTIVSGANVLTF,TGCGCCAGCACTATCGTATCTGGGGCCAACGTCCTGACTTTC
TRBV20-1,TRBJ2-5,few,NA,CSASSREETQYF,TGCAGTGCTAGCAGCAGGGAAGAGACCCAGTACTTC
TRBV28,TRBJ1-5,NA,TRBD1,CASSQMDREYQPQHF,TGTGCCAGCAGCCAAATGGACAGGGAGTATCAGCCCCAGCATTTT
TRBV28,TRBJ2-5,NA,NA,CASIRQETQYF,TGTGCCAGCATTCGGCAAGAGACCCAGTACTTC
TRBV5-1,TRBJ2-7,NA,NA,CASSLVPGKDEQYF,TGCGCCAGCAGCTTAGTTCCGGGGAAGGACGAGCAGTACTTC
TRBV7-2,TRBJ2-3,few,TRBD2,CASSPRTSGGLVDTQYF,TGTGCCAGCAGCCCGCGGACTAGCGGGGGGCTGGTGGATACGCAGTATTTT
TRBV5-1,TRBJ2-1,NA,TRBD2,CASRGGLAGLNEQFF,TGCGCCAGCAGGGGCGGACTAGCGGGGTTGAATGAGCAGTTCTTC
TRBV20-1,TRBJ2-7,few,TRBD1,CSARAGGAGYEQYF,TGCAGTGCTAGGGCAGGGGGCGCAGGCTACGAGCAGTACTTC
TRBV5-1,TRBJ1-6,few,TRBD1,CASSFSPQGEVNSPLHF,TGCGCCAGCAGCTTCAGCCCTCAGGGGGAAGTGAATTCACCCCTCCACTTT
TRBV21-1,TRBJ2-5,few,NA,CASSAGLATETQYF,TGTGCCAGCAGCGCGGGACTAGCTACAGAGACCCAGTACTTC
TRBV6-2/TRBV6-3,TRBJ1-1,NA,TRBD1,CASRTRTGENTEAFF,TGTGCCAGCAGAACCCGGACAGGTGAGAACACTGAAGCTTTCTTT
TRBV6-2/TRBV6-3,TRBJ1-5,few,NA,CASGDLGNQPQHF,TGTGCCAGCGGTGATTTGGGCAATCAGCCCCAGCATTTT
TRBV7-9,TRBJ1-2,NA,NA,CASSPLAAANYGYTF,TGTGCCAGCAGCCCCCTTGCTGCAGCTAACTATGGCTACACCTTC
TRBV7-2,TRBJ2-7,NA,TRBD1,CASRTGGSAYEQYF,TGTGCCAGCAGGACAGGGGGATCTGCCTACGAGCAGTACTTC
TRBV12-3/TRBV12-4,TRBJ1-1,few,NA,CASSLWAEANTEAFF,TGTGCCAGCAGTTTATGGGCAGAAGCTAACACTGAAGCTTTCTTT
TRBV20-1,TRBJ1-1,few,NA,CSAKHPDRAEAFF,TGCAGTGCTAAACACCCAGATCGCGCTGAAGCTTTCTTT
TRBV20-1,TRBJ1-4,few,NA,CSASRGVSNEKLFF,TGCAGTGCTAGTCGCGGGGTATCCAATGAAAAACTGTTTTTT
TRBV2,TRBJ1-1,few,NA,CASSEARRVSVFF,TGTGCCAGCAGTGAAGCCAGGCGGGTTAGTGTTTTCTTT
TRBV18,TRBJ2-4,NA,NA,CASSPAGLLAKNIQYF,TGTGCCAGCTCACCGGCGGGATTATTAGCCAAAAACATTCAGTACTTC
TRBV12-5,TRBJ2-7,NA,NA,CASGLVTGSYEQYF,TGTGCTAGTGGTTTGGTAACGGGGTCCTACGAGCAGTACTTC
TRBV6-4,TRBJ1-1,NA,NA,CASSDVGGPAFF,TGTGCCAGCAGTGACGTCGGGGGGCCTGCTTTCTTT
TRBV7-9,TRBJ2-2,NA,TRBD1,CASSFEQGDTGELFF,TGTGCCAGCAGCTTCGAGCAGGGGGACACCGGGGAGCTGTTTTTT
TRBV7-2,TRBJ2-1,few,NA,CASSSAGKNEQFF,TGTGCCAGCAGCTCGGCGGGGAAAAATGAGCAGTTCTTC
TRBV24-1,TRBJ2-3,few,NA,CATSDSDSATDTQYF,TGTGCCACCAGTGATTCCGACAGCGCCACAGATACGCAGTATTTT
TRBV12-3/TRBV12-4,TRBJ2-3,NA,TRBD1,CASSDTGGSTDTQYF,TGTGCCAGCAGTGACACAGGGGGTAGCACAGATACGCAGTATTTT
TRBV7-8,TRBJ1-1,NA,NA,CASSFTPSTEAFF,TGTGCCAGCAGCTTTACCCCGAGCACTGAAGCTTTCTTT